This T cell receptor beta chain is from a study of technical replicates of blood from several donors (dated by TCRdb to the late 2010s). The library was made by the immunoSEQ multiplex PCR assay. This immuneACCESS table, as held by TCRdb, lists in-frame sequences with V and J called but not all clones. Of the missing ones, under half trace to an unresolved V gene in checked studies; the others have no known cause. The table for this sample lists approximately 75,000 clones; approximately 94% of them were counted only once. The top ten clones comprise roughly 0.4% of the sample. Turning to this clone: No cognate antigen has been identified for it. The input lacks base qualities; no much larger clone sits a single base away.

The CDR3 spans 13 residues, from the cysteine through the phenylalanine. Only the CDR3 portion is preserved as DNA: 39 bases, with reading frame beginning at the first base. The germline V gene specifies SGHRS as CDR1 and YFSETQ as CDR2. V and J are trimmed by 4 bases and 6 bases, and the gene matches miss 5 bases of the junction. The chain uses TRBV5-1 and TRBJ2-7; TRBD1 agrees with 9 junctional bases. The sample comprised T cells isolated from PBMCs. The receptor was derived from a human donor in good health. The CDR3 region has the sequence CASSAGTGREQYF. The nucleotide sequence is TGCGCCAGCAGCGCAGGGACAGGGCGCGAGCAGTACTTC.